This passage covers 27 T cell receptor beta chains from one sample sequenced in a study of T cell responses to AZD1222 COVID-19 vaccine. Here immunoSEQ multiplex PCR was the method, and the copy in TCRdb shows in-frame clones only, minus some. The sample lists approximately 50,000 clones, around nine tenths occurring once. Sequences were derived from peripheral blood, sampled on day 0 of AZD1222 vaccination. The source is an adult in good health.

The chain links TRBV7-9 to TRBJ1-2, with TRBD1 matching over 7 bases. V shed 5 bases and J 2 bases; nucleotides not matched to a gene: 2. This CDR3 comprises 13 residues. CDR1 and CDR2 (germline): SEHNR, FQNEAQ (reference sequence). Here the CDR3 DNA reads TGTGCCAGCAGCCCGGGACAGAACTATGGCTACACCTTC. The encoded protein is CASSPGQNYGYTF.

This chain links TRBV30 with TRBJ2-7, with 9 bases matching TRBD1. V gave up 1 base and J gave up 4 bases; unmatched junction bases: 8. CDR1 is GTSNPN, CDR2 SVGIG, per germline (reference sequence). This CDR3 region has 15 residues. The CDR3 DNA reads TGTGCCTGGAGTGGCGGGACAGGGATCATTTACGAGCAGTACTTC. Translated, it gives CAWSGGTGIIYEQYF.

The V and J genes are TRBV7-9 and TRBJ1-4; D remains unclear. The CDR3 spans 14 residues. Germline V gene data show CDR1 as SEHNR and CDR2 as FQNEAQ (reference sequence). V was clipped by 6 bases and J by 2 bases, with 10 bases between them. The DNA for the CDR3 is TGTGCCAGCAGTCGAGGAACCACTAATGAAAAACTGTTTTTT. It yields the protein CASSRGTTNEKLFF.

This clone was observed a handful of times. The chain couples TRBV19 to TRBJ1-1; D unresolved. Germline V gives CDR1 LNHDA, CDR2 SQIVND (reference sequence). The CDR3 consists of 13 residues. With 3 bases removed from V and 4 bases from J, the gap between germline ends came to 9 bases. CDR3 region: CASSMGVRTEAFF. CDR3 nucleotides: TGTGCCAGTAGTATGGGAGTGCGCACTGAAGCTTTCTTT.

This clone occurred once. The chain employs TRBV4-3 and TRBJ2-2; 9 nucleotides agree with TRBD2. CDR3 size: 18 residues. Germline CDR1 reads LGHNA; CDR2 reads YSLEER. Unmatched junction bases numbered 12, after V lost 0 bases and J lost 7 bases. CDR3 nucleotide sequence: TGCGCCAGCAGCCAAGATCTTTGGCTAGCGGGAAAAGACGGGGAGCTGTTTTTT. This translates into CASSQDLWLAGKDGELFF.

The rearrangement joins TRBV7-2 to TRBJ1-1; D is perhaps TRBD1 (5 bases). Per germline, CDR1 SGHTA and CDR2 FQGNSA. V lost 3 bases, J lost 1 base, and 9 bases lay in between. This CDR3 is 14 amino acids long. CDR3 nucleotides: TGTGCCAGCAGCTTCGATCAGGGGAACACTGAAGCTTTCTTT. This gives the protein CASSFDQGNTEAFF.

This clone was recorded once. The J gene is TRBJ2-2, the V gene TRBV19; 8 positions agree with TRBD2. The J segment lost 2 bases and the V segment lost 4 bases, leaving 3 bases of the junction unmatched. CDR3 length: 15 residues. Germline V gene data show CDR1 as LNHDA and CDR2 as SQIVND (reference sequence). The CDR3 DNA reads TGTGCCAGTAGTACCATAGCGGGAAACACCGGGGAGCTGTTTTTT. Its translation: CASSTIAGNTGELFF.

This clone came up once. This chain joins TRBV7-9 and TRBJ1-3; no clear D. Trimming cost V 1 base and J 2 bases, with 15 bases left between them. This CDR3 has 17 residues. From germline, CDR1 is SEHNR and CDR2 FQNEAQ (reference sequence). Written as DNA, the CDR3 is TGTGCCAGCAGCTTAGGGGATTCGGGCGTCACTGGAAACACCATATATTTT. It codes for CASSLGDSGVTGNTIYF. The entire variable domain, with the rest obtained from reference TRBV7-9 and TRBJ1-3, is as follows: DTGVSQNPRHKITKRGQNVTFRCDPISEHNRLYWYRQTLGQGPEFLTYFQNEAQLEKSRLLSDRFSAERPKGSFSTLEIQRTEQGDSAMYLCASSLGDSGVTGNTIYFGEGSWLTVV.

V usage is TRBV27 and J usage is TRBJ1-4; 12 bases map to TRBD1. The CDR3 spans 18 residues. Germline values: CDR1 MNHEY, CDR2 SMNVEV (reference sequence). The J segment lost 2 bases and the V segment lost 6 bases, leaving 10 bases of the junction unmatched. The CDR3 here is CASRRPRDRGRTNEKLFF. CDR3 bases: TGTGCCAGCAGGCGACCCCGGGACAGGGGGCGTACTAATGAAAAACTGTTTTTT.

The V and J genes are TRBV7-9 and TRBJ2-1; D may be TRBD2 (6 bases). With 1 base removed from V and 8 bases from J, the gap between germline ends came to 15 bases. Germline CDR1 and CDR2: SEHNR and FQNEAQ (reference sequence). This CDR3 has 15 residues. CDR3 amino acids: CASSLVGGHPDEQFF. The CDR3 nucleotides are TGTGCCAGCAGCTTAGTGGGAGGCCACCCGGATGAGCAGTTCTTC.

This chain uses TRBV5-8 with TRBJ2-1, with D possibly being TRBD2 (6 bases). V was trimmed by 0 bases and J by 2 bases, leaving 9 bases between them. The CDR3 loop spans 15 amino acids. The germline gives CDR1 SGHTS, CDR2 YDEGEE. The CDR3 DNA follows: TGTGCCAGCAGCTTGGTAGGGAGGACCTACAATGAGCAGTTCTTC. Its translation is CASSLVGRTYNEQFF.

This chain links TRBV15 with TRBJ2-5, with a possible D match to TRBD2 (6 bases). The CDR3 totals 14 residues. With 0 bases removed from V and 4 bases from J, the gap between germline ends came to 9 bases. Germline CDR1 LNHNV, CDR2 YYDKDF (reference sequence). As DNA, the CDR3 is TGTGCCACCAGCAGAGATCGGGGGTTAGAGACCCAGTACTTC. This codes for CATSRDRGLETQYF. The variable domain in full, completed from reference TRBV15 and TRBJ2-5, reads DAMVIQNPRYQVTQFGKPVTLSCSQTLNHNVMYWYQQKSSQAPKLLFHYYDKDFNNEADTPDNFQSRRPNTSFCFLDIRSPGLGDTAMYLCATSRDRGLETQYFGPGTRLLVL.

The chain couples TRBV11-2 to TRBJ1-6; tentative D call: TRBD1 (6 bases). Germline V gene lookup returns CDR1 SGHAT and CDR2 FQNNGV. Trimming removed 5 bases at V and 7 bases at J, with 12 bases between. The CDR3 totals 14 residues. The CDR3 DNA reads TGTGCCAGCAGCGCCCAGGGGATGAATTCACCCCTCCACTTT. Its protein product is CASSAQGMNSPLHF.

CDR3 sequence: CASSYSRRTQNTEAFF. The CDR3 bases are TGTGCCAGCAGTTACTCCCGCCGGACACAGAACACTGAAGCTTTCTTT. J is TRBJ1-1 and V is TRBV6-2 or TRBV6-3, with D tentatively TRBD1 (5 bases). Germline CDR1 reads MNHEY; CDR2 reads SVGEGT. The V end was cut by 0 bases, the J end by 1 base, with 12 bases between. This CDR3 is built from 16 residues.

J is TRBJ2-2 and V is TRBV11-2; a possible D gene is TRBD1 (6 bases). V was cut by 6 bases and J by 2 bases, with 10 bases left in between. CDR1 is SGHAT, CDR2 FQNNGV, per germline. The CDR3 spans 14 residues. CDR3 bases: TGTGCCAGCAGTCCAGGGGTTAACACCGGGGAGCTGTTTTTT. Amino acids: CASSPGVNTGELFF.

The CDR3 nucleotides are TGTGCCAGTACCTTCTCTAATCAGCCCCAGCATTTT. It yields the protein CASTFSNQPQHF. This chain connects TRBV19 to TRBJ1-5; D ambiguous. The length of the CDR3 is 12 residues. V was clipped by 7 bases and J by 4 bases, with 8 bases between them. CDR1 is LNHDA and CDR2 is SQIVND in the germline V gene (reference sequence).

The chain carries TRBV7-2 and TRBJ2-2, with 11 positions matching TRBD1. Germline assignment: CDR1 SGHTA and CDR2 FQGNSA. V was pared by 1 base and J by 7 bases, with 2 bases of the junction left unmatched. The CDR3 is 15 amino acids. This CDR3 reads CASSLGTGGVGELFF. The CDR3 DNA is TGTGCCAGCAGCTTAGGGACAGGGGGCGTCGGGGAGCTGTTTTTT. The variable domain in full, completed from reference TRBV7-2 and TRBJ2-2, reads GAGVSQSPSNKVTEKGKDVELRCDPISGHTALYWYRQSLGQGLEFLIYFQGNSAPDKSGLPSDRFSAERTGGSVSTLTIQRTQQEDSAVYLCASSLGTGGVGELFFGEGSRLTVL.

This chain links TRBV19 with TRBJ2-7; 8 bases map to TRBD1. Unmatched junction bases numbered 10, after V lost 9 bases and J lost 3 bases. Germline-derived CDR1 and CDR2 are LNHDA and SQIVND (reference sequence). This CDR3 is built from 14 residues. CDR3 amino acids: CARVPQGGSYEQYF. The CDR3 region has the DNA TGTGCCAGAGTCCCACAGGGGGGTAGCTACGAGCAGTACTTC.

J is TRBJ2-2 and V is TRBV7-2; 12 nucleotides agree with TRBD2. Trimming cost V 5 bases and J 5 bases; bases outside gene matches: 6. The CDR3 consists of 16 residues. CDR1 and CDR2 from the germline V gene are SGHTA and FQGNSA. The chain's CDR3 is CASSPPSGRATGELFF. CDR3 DNA: TGTGCCAGCAGCCCCCCTAGCGGGAGGGCGACCGGGGAGCTGTTTTTT.

The rearrangement links TRBV25-1 to TRBJ2-2; possibly TRBD2 for D (5 bases). This CDR3 is 14 amino acids long. Germline values: CDR1 MGHDK, CDR2 SYGVNS. V was cut by 8 bases and J by 0 bases, with 10 bases left in between. The chain's CDR3 is CASASSANTGELFF. The CDR3 nucleotides read TGTGCCAGCGCTAGCTCCGCGAACACCGGGGAGCTGTTTTTT. Full variable domain (outside the CDR3, taken from reference TRBV25-1 and TRBJ2-2): EADIYQTPRYLVIGTGKKITLECSQTMGHDKMYWYQQDPGMELHLIHYSYGVNSTEKGDLSSESTVSRIRTEHFPLTLESARPSHTSQYLCASASSANTGELFFGEGSRLTVL.

This clone was detected once. The J gene is TRBJ2-2, the V gene TRBV7-9; D ambiguous. Germline CDR1 reads SEHNR; CDR2 reads FQNEAQ (reference sequence). Trimming removed 4 bases from V and 1 base from J, with 7 bases in between. This CDR3 has 14 amino acids. The CDR3 region has the DNA TGTGCCAGCAGCTCACAGCGGAACACCGGGGAGCTGTTTTTT. The encoded protein is CASSSQRNTGELFF.

The J gene is TRBJ1-1, the V gene TRBV15; D may be TRBD1 (6 bases). The germline CDR1 and CDR2 sequences are LNHNV and YYDKDF (reference sequence). The CDR3 runs to 15 residues. V lost 0 bases to trimming and J lost 3 bases, with 11 bases between them. The CDR3 spells CATSRDRGRHTEAFF. CDR3 nucleotide sequence: TGTGCCACCAGCAGAGATAGGGGGAGGCACACTGAAGCTTTCTTT.

This chain joins TRBV7-9 and TRBJ1-6; D might be TRBD1 (5 bases). V dropped 7 bases and J dropped 8 bases, with 15 bases sitting between them. The germline CDR1 and CDR2 sequences are SEHNR and FQNEAQ (reference sequence). CDR3 length equals 14 residues. In nucleotides, the CDR3 is TGTGCCAGCACGACGGGACGCACTGATTCACCCCTCCACTTT. Residues: CASTTGRTDSPLHF.

The genes are TRBV7-8 and TRBJ2-1, with a possible D match to TRBD2 (5 bases). Trimming left V 6 bases short and J 0 bases short, with 12 bases between. Germline CDR1 and CDR2: SGHVS and FQNEAQ. The CDR3 is 15 amino acids. The chain's CDR3 is CASRTDFSSYNEQFF. CDR3 DNA: TGTGCCAGCAGGACGGACTTTAGCTCCTACAATGAGCAGTTCTTC.

This chain links TRBV7-8 with TRBJ2-7; D gene uncertain. From germline, CDR1 is SGHVS and CDR2 FQNEAQ. This CDR3 contains 12 residues. The V gene lost 5 bases and the J gene lost 4 bases, with 9 bases spanning the gap. The CDR3 protein is CASSPHTYEQYF. The CDR3 nucleotides are TGTGCCAGCAGCCCCCACACTTACGAGCAGTACTTC.

The chain links TRBV4-1 to TRBJ2-2, with TRBD2 matching 14 bases. In germline, CDR1 is MGHRA, CDR2 YSYEKL. This CDR3 is built from 17 residues. The V and J ends lost 0 bases and 5 bases, in that order; junction bases with no gene match: 2. CDR3 in DNA: TGCGCCAGCAGCCAAGATGGGACTAGCGGGAGAACCGGGGAGCTGTTTTTT. This translates into CASSQDGTSGRTGELFF.

V and J are TRBV4-2 and TRBJ2-7; 7 bases line up with TRBD1. The CDR3 sequence is 15 residues long. Germline CDR1 and CDR2: LGHNA and YNFKEQ. The V gene end was trimmed by 1 base and the J gene end by 7 bases; junction bases not matched to a gene: 10. Here the CDR3 DNA reads TGTGCCAGCAGCCAAGTAGTCGGGGAGACAGGGGAGCAGTACTTC. It yields the protein CASSQVVGETGEQYF.